Listed here are 14 T cell receptor beta chains from one sample, sequenced in a study of blood T cell repertoires in COVID-19. Clones were sequenced by immunoSEQ multiplex PCR, and TCRdb holds only the in-frame ones, with some missing. The sample contains about 62,000 clones, 88% of which appear only once. The sample was peripheral blood. These receptors were taken from a woman aged 55-70 years with acute or convalescent COVID-19.

CDR3 sequence (DNA): TGCGCCAGCAGGTCAGGACAGGCGATCTATGGCTACACCTTC. This sequence encodes CASRSGQAIYGYTF. V gene TRBV5-1 combines with J gene TRBJ1-2; 7 bases are shared with TRBD1. CDR3 size: 14 residues. The V and J ends lost 5 bases and 4 bases, in that order; junction bases with no gene match: 8. In germline, CDR1 is SGHRS, CDR2 YFSETQ.

The genes are TRBV3-1 (or the pseudogene TRBV3-2) and TRBJ2-4; possibly TRBD1 for D (5 bases). The germline gives CDR1 LGHDT, CDR2 YNNKEL (reference sequence). The CDR3 length is 14 residues. V shed 0 bases and J shed 7 bases, with 10 bases lying between them. CDR3 in amino acids: CASSQDRVQNIQYF. The CDR3 coding sequence is TGTGCCAGCAGCCAAGACAGGGTACAGAACATTCAGTACTTC.

This chain joins TRBV6-5 and TRBJ2-1; D is perhaps TRBD2 (5 bases). With 4 bases removed from V and 2 bases from J, the gap between germline ends came to 15 bases. CDR1 and CDR2 from the germline V gene are MNHEY and SVGAGI. CDR3 length: 16 residues. CDR3 nucleotide sequence: TGTGCCAGCAGTTCCGCTTCTAGGAGGACCTACAATGAGCAGTTCTTC. Residues: CASSSASRRTYNEQFF.

A remark on this clone: Other nucleotide sequences from this sample produce the same CDR3. The chain uses TRBV27 and TRBJ1-6; D may be TRBD1 (6 bases). The CDR3 contains 16 residues. V gave up 4 bases and J gave up 7 bases, with 17 bases separating them. Germline CDR1 and CDR2: MNHEY and SMNVEV (reference sequence). The CDR3 nucleotides read TGTGCCAGCAGTTACAGGGCCCCGGGCCTCAATTCACCCCTCCACTTT. The encoded protein is CASSYRAPGLNSPLHF.

This clone was counted a single time. The chain is built from TRBV30 and TRBJ2-4; D call uncertain. This CDR3 has 15 amino acids. CDR1 and CDR2 (germline): GTSNPN, SVGIG (reference sequence). V was pared by 0 bases and J by 0 bases, with 9 bases between. CDR3 residues: CAWSVPAGAKNIQYF. The CDR3 DNA follows: TGTGCCTGGAGTGTACCCGCCGGAGCCAAAAACATTCAGTACTTC.

The chain is built from TRBV19 and TRBJ2-2; TRBD1 matches at 7 bases. The ends lost 8 bases at V and 3 bases at J; junction bases unmatched: 6. The CDR3 covers 14 residues. Per the germline V gene, CDR1 is LNHDA and CDR2 is SQIVND (reference sequence). Written as DNA, the CDR3 is TGTGCCAGTCGCAGGGGGTCGGACACCGGGGAGCTGTTTTTT. Residues: CASRRGSDTGELFF.

The V and J genes are TRBV5-4 and TRBJ2-3, with D possibly TRBD2 on 5 matching bases. The CDR3 is 13 residues long. CDR1 SGHNT and CDR2 YYREEE come from the germline V gene (reference sequence). Trimming took 2 bases from V and 9 from J, leaving 13 bases between them. CDR3: CASSFWAGITQYF. DNA of the CDR3: TGTGCCAGCAGCTTTTGGGCGGGTATAACGCAGTATTTT.

The genes are TRBV7-2 and TRBJ1-5, with a tentative D call TRBD1 (6 bases). CDR1 and CDR2 (germline): SGHTA, FQGNSA. The CDR3 is 16 amino acids. V lost 6 bases to trimming and J lost 4 bases, with 19 bases between them. CDR3 in amino acids: CASSLAARGGNQPQHF. CDR3 sequence (DNA): TGTGCCAGCAGTCTAGCCGCCAGGGGTGGTAATCAGCCCCAGCATTTT. The variable domain in full, completed from reference TRBV7-2 and TRBJ1-5, reads GAGVSQSPSNKVTEKGKDVELRCDPISGHTALYWYRQSLGQGLEFLIYFQGNSAPDKSGLPSDRFSAERTGGSVSTLTIQRTQQEDSAVYLCASSLAARGGNQPQHFGDGTRLSIL.

The chain uses TRBV28 and TRBJ1-2; 8 nucleotides agree with TRBD1. The CDR3 spans 16 residues. Germline CDR1 is MDHEN and CDR2 is SYDVKM. J lost 0 bases, V lost 5 bases, and 8 bases had no gene match. CDR3 residues: CASSGDRRTSNYGYTF. The CDR3 DNA reads as TGTGCCAGCAGTGGGGACAGGAGGACCTCTAACTATGGCTACACCTTC.

The chain links TRBV6-6 to TRBJ2-3; TRBD1 matches 8 bases. Germline loops: CDR1 MNHNY, CDR2 SVGAGI (reference sequence). The V segment lost 5 bases and the J segment 5 bases; nucleotides outside the gene matches: 6. The CDR3 covers 14 residues. The CDR3 coding sequence is TGTGCCAGCAGTCCCGAACAGGGGGTAGATACGCAGTATTTT. Translation: CASSPEQGVDTQYF.

The gene calls are TRBV5-1 and TRBJ2-5; possibly TRBD1 for D (6 bases). The germline V and J ends were trimmed by 3 bases and 0 bases, with 9 bases remaining between them. CDR1 and CDR2 from the germline V gene are SGHRS and YFSETQ. This CDR3 region has 14 residues. As DNA, the CDR3 is TGCGCCAGCAGCTCCGGGACAAACCAAGAGACCCAGTACTTC. It translates to CASSSGTNQETQYF.

The genes are TRBV6-5 and TRBJ2-7; TRBD1 agrees at 10 bases. J gave up 1 base and V 6 bases, and 3 bases lay outside the gene matches. The CDR3 has 14 amino acids. Germline lookup yields CDR1 MNHEY and CDR2 SVGAGI. The CDR3, as DNA: TGTGCCAGCAGGAGGGGACAGGGGTCCTACGAGCAGTACGTC. This gives the protein CASRRGQGSYEQYV.

J is TRBJ1-1 and V is TRBV10-3; 8 nucleotides agree with TRBD1. With 0 bases clipped from V and 2 bases from J, the junction kept 2 bases outside the gene matches. CDR1 ENHRY and CDR2 SYGVKD come from the germline V gene. This CDR3 contains 15 residues. The CDR3 loop reads CAISESPGGNTEAFF. The DNA of the CDR3 is TGTGCCATCAGTGAGTCGCCAGGGGGCAACACTGAAGCTTTCTTT.

The rearrangement uses TRBV6-6 and TRBJ1-1; unclear D gene. Germline V gene sequence: CDR1 MNHNY, CDR2 SVGAGI (reference sequence). Trimming left V 9 bases short and J 1 base short, with 12 bases between. The CDR3 covers 13 residues. Here the CDR3 DNA reads TGTGCCAGTGGAGAGCGGACGAACACTGAAGCTTTCTTT. Protein product: CASGERTNTEAFF.